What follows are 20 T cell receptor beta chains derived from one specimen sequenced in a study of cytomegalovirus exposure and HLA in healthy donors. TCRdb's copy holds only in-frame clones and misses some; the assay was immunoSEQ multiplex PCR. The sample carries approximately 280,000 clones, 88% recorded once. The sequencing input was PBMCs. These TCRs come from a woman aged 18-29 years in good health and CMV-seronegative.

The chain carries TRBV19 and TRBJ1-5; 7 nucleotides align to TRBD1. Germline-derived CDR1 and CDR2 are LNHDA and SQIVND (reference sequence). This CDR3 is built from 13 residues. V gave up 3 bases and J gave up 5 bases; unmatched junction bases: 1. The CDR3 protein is CASSIDRDQPQHF. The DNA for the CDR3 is TGTGCCAGTAGTATCGACAGGGATCAGCCCCAGCATTTT. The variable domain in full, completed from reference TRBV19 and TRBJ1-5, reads DGGITQSPKYLFRKEGQNVTLSCEQNLNHDAMYWYRQDPGQGLRLIYYSQIVNDFQKGDIAEGYSVSREKKESFPLTVTSAQKNPTAFYLCASSIDRDQPQHFGDGTRLSIL.

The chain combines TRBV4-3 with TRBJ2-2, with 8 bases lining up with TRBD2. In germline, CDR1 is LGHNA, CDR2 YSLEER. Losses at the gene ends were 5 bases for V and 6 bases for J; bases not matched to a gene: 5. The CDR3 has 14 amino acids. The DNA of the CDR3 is TGCGCCAGCAGCGTAAGCGGGAGTGCCGGGGAGCTGTTTTTT. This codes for CASSVSGSAGELFF.

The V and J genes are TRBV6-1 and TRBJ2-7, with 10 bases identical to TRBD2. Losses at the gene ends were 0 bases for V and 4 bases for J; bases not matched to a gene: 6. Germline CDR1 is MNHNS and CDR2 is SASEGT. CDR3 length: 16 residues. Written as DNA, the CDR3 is TGTGCCAGCAGTGAAGCGGCTAGCGGGAGAGGATACGAGCAGTACTTC. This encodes CASSEAASGRGYEQYF.

The CDR3 here is CAWNPRERDTEAFF. The CDR3 DNA sequence: TGTGCCTGGAACCCCCGGGAACGAGACACTGAAGCTTTCTTT. This chain links TRBV30 with TRBJ1-1; D not certain. The CDR3 extends over 14 amino acids. V was pared by 4 bases and J by 3 bases, with 15 bases between. Germline CDR1 and CDR2: GTSNPN and SVGIG (reference sequence).

CDR3 nucleotide sequence: TGTGCCAGCAGAACCGGGACAGTGAGCACAGATACGCAGTATTTT. This encodes CASRTGTVSTDTQYF. This chain connects TRBV5-4 to TRBJ2-3, with 7 bases aligning to TRBD1. In germline, CDR1 is SGHNT, CDR2 YYREEE (reference sequence). The length of the CDR3 is 15 residues. The J segment lost 0 bases and the V segment lost 5 bases, leaving 6 bases of the junction unmatched.

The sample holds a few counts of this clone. CDR3 region: CASRTTRGNQPQHF. The CDR3 DNA follows: TGTGCCAGCAGGACGACTCGGGGTAATCAGCCCCAGCATTTT. V is TRBV28 and J is TRBJ1-5; D remains ambiguous. Germline CDR1 and CDR2: MDHEN and SYDVKM. V lost 6 bases and J 4 bases, leaving 13 bases between the germline ends. The CDR3 spans 14 residues.

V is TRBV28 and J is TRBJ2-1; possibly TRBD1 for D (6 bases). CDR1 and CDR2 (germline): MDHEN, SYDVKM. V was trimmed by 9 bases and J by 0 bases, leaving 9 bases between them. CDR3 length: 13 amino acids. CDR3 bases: TGTGCCAGTAGAGGGGGCTCCTACAATGAGCAGTTCTTC. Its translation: CASRGGSYNEQFF.

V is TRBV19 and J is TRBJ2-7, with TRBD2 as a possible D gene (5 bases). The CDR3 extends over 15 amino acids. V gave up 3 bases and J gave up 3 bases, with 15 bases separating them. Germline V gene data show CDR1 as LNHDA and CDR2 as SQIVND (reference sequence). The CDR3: CASSIVSGKYYEQYF. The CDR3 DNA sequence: TGTGCCAGTAGTATCGTAAGCGGAAAATACTACGAGCAGTACTTC.

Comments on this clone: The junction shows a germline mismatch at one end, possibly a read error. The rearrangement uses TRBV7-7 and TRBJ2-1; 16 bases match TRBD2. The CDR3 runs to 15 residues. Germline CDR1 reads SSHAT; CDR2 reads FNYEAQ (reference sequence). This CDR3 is CASSLGLAGGYEQFF. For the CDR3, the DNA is TGTGCTAGCAGCTTGGGACTAGCGGGAGGGTATGAGCAGTTCTTC. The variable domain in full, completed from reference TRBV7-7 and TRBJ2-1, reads GAGVSQSPRYKVTKRGQDVTLRCDPISSHATLYWYQQALGQGPEFLTYFNYEAQPDKSGLPSDRFSAERPEGSISTLTIQRTEQRDSAMYRCASSLGLAGGYEQFFGPGTRLTVL.

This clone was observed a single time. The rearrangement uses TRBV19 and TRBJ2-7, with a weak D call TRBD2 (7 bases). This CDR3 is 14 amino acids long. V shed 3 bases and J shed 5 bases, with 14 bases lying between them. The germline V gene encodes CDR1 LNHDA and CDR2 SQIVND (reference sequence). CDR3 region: CASSISQGGDEQYF. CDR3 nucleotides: TGTGCCAGTAGTATTTCACAGGGAGGGGACGAGCAGTACTTC. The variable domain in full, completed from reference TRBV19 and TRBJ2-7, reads DGGITQSPKYLFRKEGQNVTLSCEQNLNHDAMYWYRQDPGQGLRLIYYSQIVNDFQKGDIAEGYSVSREKKESFPLTVTSAQKNPTAFYLCASSISQGGDEQYFGPGTRLTVT.

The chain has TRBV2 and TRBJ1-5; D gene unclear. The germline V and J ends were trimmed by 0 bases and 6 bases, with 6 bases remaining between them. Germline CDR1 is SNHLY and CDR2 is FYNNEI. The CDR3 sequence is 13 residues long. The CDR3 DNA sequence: TGTGCCAGCAGTGAAGCTGGCACTCAGCCCCAGCATTTT. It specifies CASSEAGTQPQHF.

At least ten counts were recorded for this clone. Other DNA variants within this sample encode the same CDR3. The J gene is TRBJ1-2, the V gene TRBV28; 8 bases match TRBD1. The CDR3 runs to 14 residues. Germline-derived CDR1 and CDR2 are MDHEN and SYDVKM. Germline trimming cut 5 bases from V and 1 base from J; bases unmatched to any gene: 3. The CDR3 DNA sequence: TGTGCCAGCAGTCCTGGACAGGGTAACTATGGCTACACCTTC. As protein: CASSPGQGNYGYTF.

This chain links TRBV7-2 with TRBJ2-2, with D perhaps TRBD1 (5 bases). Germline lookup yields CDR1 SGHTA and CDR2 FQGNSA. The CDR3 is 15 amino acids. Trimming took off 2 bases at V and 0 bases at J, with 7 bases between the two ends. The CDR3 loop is CASSLSRANTGELFF. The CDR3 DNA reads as TGTGCCAGCAGCTTATCCAGGGCGAACACCGGGGAGCTGTTTTTT.

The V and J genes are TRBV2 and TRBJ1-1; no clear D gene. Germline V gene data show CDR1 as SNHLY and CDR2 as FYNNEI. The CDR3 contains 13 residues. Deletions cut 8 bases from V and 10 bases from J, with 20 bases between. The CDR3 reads CASSEEIAGSAFF. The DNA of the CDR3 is TGTGCCAGCTCCGAGGAGATCGCGGGGTCAGCTTTCTTT.

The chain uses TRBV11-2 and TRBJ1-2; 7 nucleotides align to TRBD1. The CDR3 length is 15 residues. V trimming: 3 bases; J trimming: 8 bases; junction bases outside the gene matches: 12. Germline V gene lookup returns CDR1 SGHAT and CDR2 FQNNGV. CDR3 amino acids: CASSFEGGVVGGYTF. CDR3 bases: TGTGCCAGCAGCTTTGAAGGGGGCGTAGTAGGAGGCTACACCTTC.

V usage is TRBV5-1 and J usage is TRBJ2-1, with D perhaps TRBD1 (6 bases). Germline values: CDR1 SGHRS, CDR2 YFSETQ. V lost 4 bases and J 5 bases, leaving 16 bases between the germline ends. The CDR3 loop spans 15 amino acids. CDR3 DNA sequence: TGCGCCAGCAGCCGGGACATCCTCGGGAACAATGAGCAGTTCTTC. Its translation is CASSRDILGNNEQFF.

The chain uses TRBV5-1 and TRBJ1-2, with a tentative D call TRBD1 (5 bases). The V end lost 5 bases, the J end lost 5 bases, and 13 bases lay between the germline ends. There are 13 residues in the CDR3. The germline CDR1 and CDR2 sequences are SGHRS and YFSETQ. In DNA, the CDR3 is TGCGCCAGCAGTATAGGGTCAGGGTATGGCTACACCTTC. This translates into CASSIGSGYGYTF.

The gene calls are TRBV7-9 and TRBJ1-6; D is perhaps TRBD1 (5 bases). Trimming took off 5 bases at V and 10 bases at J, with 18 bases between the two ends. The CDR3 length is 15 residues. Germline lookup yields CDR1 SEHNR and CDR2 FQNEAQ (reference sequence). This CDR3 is CASSVGTPEGSPLHF. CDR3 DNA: TGTGCCAGCAGCGTGGGGACTCCTGAGGGGTCACCCCTCCACTTT.

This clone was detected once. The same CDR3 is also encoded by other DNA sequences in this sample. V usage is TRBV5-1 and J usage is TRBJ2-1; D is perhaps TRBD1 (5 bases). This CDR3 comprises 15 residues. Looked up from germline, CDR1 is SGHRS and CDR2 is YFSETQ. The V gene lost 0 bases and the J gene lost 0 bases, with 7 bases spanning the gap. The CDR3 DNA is TGCGCCAGCAGCTTGGGACAGACCTCCTACAATGAGCAGTTCTTC. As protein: CASSLGQTSYNEQFF.

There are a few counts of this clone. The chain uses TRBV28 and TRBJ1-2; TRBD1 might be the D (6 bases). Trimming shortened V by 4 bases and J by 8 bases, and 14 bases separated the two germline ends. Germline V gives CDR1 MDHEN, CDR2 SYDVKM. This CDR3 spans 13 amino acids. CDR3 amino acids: CASSSNRVYGYTF. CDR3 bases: TGTGCCAGCAGTTCAAACAGGGTTTACGGCTACACCTTC.